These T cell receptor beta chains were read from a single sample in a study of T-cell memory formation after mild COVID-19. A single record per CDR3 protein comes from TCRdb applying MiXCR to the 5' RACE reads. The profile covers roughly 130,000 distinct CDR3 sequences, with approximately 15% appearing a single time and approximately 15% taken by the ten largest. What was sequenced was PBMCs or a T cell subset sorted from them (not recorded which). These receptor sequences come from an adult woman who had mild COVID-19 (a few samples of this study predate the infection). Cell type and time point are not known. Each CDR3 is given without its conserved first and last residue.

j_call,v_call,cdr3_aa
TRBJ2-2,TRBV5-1,ASSPWGVVTGELF
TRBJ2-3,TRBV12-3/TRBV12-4,ASSYYSGGLPTDTQY
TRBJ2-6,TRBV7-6,ASSDRASRSGANVLT
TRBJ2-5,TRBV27,ASSLSGRETQY
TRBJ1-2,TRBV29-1,SVDHGYT
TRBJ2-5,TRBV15,ASTRDWHQETQY
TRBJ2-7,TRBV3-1,ASSQVGLEQY
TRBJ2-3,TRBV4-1,ASSQDSRGRMGNTQY
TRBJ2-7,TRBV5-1,ASSVPRDSDSYEQY
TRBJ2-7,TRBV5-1,DSSSRTGDDEQY
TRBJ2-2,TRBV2,ASSALARETGELF
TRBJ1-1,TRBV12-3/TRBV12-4,ASRPEGRPGTEAF
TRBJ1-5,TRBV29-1,SAGDSIHSNQPQH
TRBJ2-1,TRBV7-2,ASSLSQGLGDNEQF
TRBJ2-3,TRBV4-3,ASSQEVTGEADTQY